The source of this T cell receptor (beta chain) is a study of technical replicates of blood from a handful of donors. Unmatched junction bases numbered 9, after V lost 5 bases and J lost 7 bases. Germline lookup yields CDR1 SGHTA and CDR2 FQGNSA. The CDR3 totals 15 residues. Measured with immunoSEQ multiplex PCR; TCRdb has only the in-frame clones, and not every one. The sample lists approximately 6,900 clones, around 96% occurring once. V gene TRBV7-2 combines with J gene TRBJ2-2; 8 nucleotides match TRBD1. The sequencing input was PBMCs. The sequence came from a human donor in good health. The CDR3 reads CASSVSTGDNGELFF. In DNA, the CDR3 is TGTGCCAGCAGCGTCTCGACAGGGGACAACGGGGAGCTGTTTTTT.